These T cell receptor beta chains were read from a single sample in a study of cytomegalovirus exposure and HLA in healthy donors. TCRdb keeps only in-frame clones here, not all; method: immunoSEQ multiplex PCR. The table lists 100,000 to 150,000 clones, around four fifths of them singletons. The sequenced sample consisted of PBMCs. The origin of the receptors is a woman in her forties in good health and CMV-seropositive. The CDR3 runs from the conserved cysteine through the conserved F or W. The D gene is left open where the match is weak. Clone size is given for some rows only: seen once, a few or many times, or a class if the clone is expanded.

clone_size j_call d_call v_call cdr3_nt cdr3_aa
. TRBJ2-7 . TRBV7-2 TGTGCCAGCAGCTTAGCCGCGTACGAGCAGTACTTC CASSLAAYEQYF
. TRBJ2-5 TRBD2 TRBV28 TGTGCCAGCAGTTCCCCGGGACTAGCGGGGGATCGAAAGACCCAGTACTTC CASSSPGLAGDRKTQYF
. TRBJ1-1 . TRBV5-1 TGCGCCAGCAGTTCGACGGGGTGGGGCACTGAAGCTTTCTTT CASSSTGWGTEAFF
. TRBJ2-5 TRBD1 TRBV15 TGTGCCACCAGCAGAGGGTGGGGACAGGGCGACCAAGAGACCCAGTACTTC CATSRGWGQGDQETQYF
. TRBJ2-5 TRBD2 TRBV4-2 TGTGCCAGCAGCCACCTCAGACTAGCGGGGGGTAAAGAGACCCAGTACTTC CASSHLRLAGGKETQYF
few TRBJ2-5 TRBD2 TRBV29-1 TGCAGTGAGTTGAGCGGGGAAGAGACCCAGTACTTC CSELSGEETQYF
. TRBJ2-5 TRBD1 TRBV28 TGTGCCAGCAGCAACCAGCGACAGGGGGCGACCCAGTACTTC CASSNQRQGATQYF
. TRBJ2-7 . TRBV7-6 TGTGCCAGCAGCTTAGCCCTAACCTCCTACGAGCAGTACTTC CASSLALTSYEQYF
. TRBJ2-2 TRBD2 TRBV5-1 TGCGCCAGCAGTCTCGGGGGGACGAACACCGGGGAGCTGTTTTTT CASSLGGTNTGELFF
. TRBJ1-1 TRBD1 TRBV9 TGTGCCAGCAGCCCCCGGGACAGGGGGAGGGACACTGAAGCTTTCTTT CASSPRDRGRDTEAFF
. TRBJ2-1 . TRBV27 TGTGCCAGCCACGCCAACAGGGCTAGTGAGCAGTTCTTC CASHANRASEQFF
once TRBJ2-5 TRBD2 TRBV5-8 TGTGCCAGCAGCTTGTTCGCTAGCGGGAGGATAGAGACCCAGTACTTC CASSLFASGRIETQYF
few TRBJ1-3 . TRBV11-2 TGTGCCAGCAGTCACCCCCGTCTGGGGCCCGGAAACACCATATATTTT CASSHPRLGPGNTIYF
. TRBJ2-7 TRBD2 TRBV4-2 TGTGCCAGCAGCCAAGCTAGCGGGAGGGTCCACGAGCAGTACTTC CASSQASGRVHEQYF
few TRBJ2-1 TRBD2 TRBV28 TGTGCCAGCAGACCTCTAGCGGGAGTTGGTGAGCAGTTCTTC CASRPLAGVGEQFF
once TRBJ2-7 . TRBV30 TGTGCCTGGAGTACACAGGGTTACGAGCAGTACTTC CAWSTQGYEQYF
once TRBJ1-6 TRBD1 TRBV10-3 TGTGCCACGACAGGGAGCTCCTATAATTCACCCCTCCACTTT CATTGSSYNSPLHF
. TRBJ2-7 TRBD2 TRBV18 TGTGCCAGCTCACCACGCACATCGCGGGAGGGGGGCGAGCAGTACTTC CASSPRTSREGGEQYF
once TRBJ1-2 . TRBV7-3 TGTGCCAGCAGTCAAAAGGGGGGGCCAGGAGGCTACACCTTC CASSQKGGPGGYTF
once TRBJ1-1 . TRBV15 TGTGCCACCAGCAGAGATAGGGAGGGGAACACTGAAGCTTTCTTT CATSRDREGNTEAFF
. TRBJ2-2 . TRBV4-2 TGTGCCAGCAGCCAAGAAGGCAGGGAGAACACCGGGGAGCTGTTTTTT CASSQEGRENTGELFF
. TRBJ2-6 TRBD1 TRBV4-3 TGCGCCAGCAGCCAAGAGAGGGACAGCCTCCGCTCTGGGGCCAACGTCCTGACTTTC CASSQERDSLRSGANVLTF
. TRBJ1-2 TRBD1 TRBV6-1 TGTGCCAGCAGTGGCCAGGGGGCCCTTGACTATGGCTACACCTTC CASSGQGALDYGYTF
. TRBJ1-1 TRBD1 TRBV10-3 TGTGCCATCAGGGGGACAGGGGACCTCGAAGCTTTCTTT CAIRGTGDLEAFF
few TRBJ2-5 . TRBV29-1 TGCAGCGTTGATCGGGGGGCGCCAGAGACCCAGTACTTC CSVDRGAPETQYF
. TRBJ2-7 . TRBV9 TGTGCCAGCAGCGTAGGCCCGGGAAGTTCCTACGAGCAGTACTTC CASSVGPGSSYEQYF
few TRBJ2-5 . TRBV5-1 TGCGCCAGCAGAGTAGACAGCCGTCAAGAGACCCAGTACTTC CASRVDSRQETQYF
. TRBJ1-2 TRBD1 TRBV5-1 TGCGCCAGCAGCTCCGTACCGAACACAGGGGAAGGCTACACCTTC CASSSVPNTGEGYTF
. TRBJ1-4 . TRBV28 TGTGCCAGCAGTCCTACAGGGCACGGGGATGAAAAACTGTTTTTT CASSPTGHGDEKLFF
. TRBJ2-3 . TRBV5-1 TGCGCCAGCAGCTTGGATGGGGGAGGCGGCACAGATACGCAGTATTTT CASSLDGGGGTDTQYF
. TRBJ2-7 . TRBV5-4 TGTGCCAGCAGCGCGGCGCGGGGCGTGAGGGAGCAGTACTTC CASSAARGVREQYF
. TRBJ2-3 TRBD2 TRBV6-6 TGTGCCAGCCAGAGTACTAGCGGGGGACGTACAGATACGCAGTATTTT CASQSTSGGRTDTQYF
. TRBJ1-6 TRBD1 TRBV18 TGTGCCAGCTCACCACCCAACAGGGGGATCGAGAAGCCCCTCCACTTT CASSPPNRGIEKPLHF
. TRBJ2-5 . TRBV29-1 TGCAGCTGTGGGCCTAGCGTGGAGACCCAGTACTTC CSCGPSVETQYF
few TRBJ2-7 . TRBV28 TGTGCCAGCAGTTTACGAGGGCTCGGGCTTTTGGAGCAGTACTTC CASSLRGLGLLEQYF
. TRBJ2-1 TRBD2 TRBV5-1 TGCGCCAGCAGCTTGGCAGCGGGGGCCTACAATGAGCAGTTCTTC CASSLAAGAYNEQFF
. TRBJ2-3 TRBD1 TRBV9 TGTGCCAGCAGCGAGGACAGGGGGAAGGATACGCAGTATTTT CASSEDRGKDTQYF
. TRBJ1-5 . TRBV6-5 TGTGCCAGCAGTCGGGGAGCAGGGGGCAATCAGCCCCAGCATTTT CASSRGAGGNQPQHF
. TRBJ1-1 . TRBV6-5 TGTGCCAGTAAGGTGGACAGATACACTGAAGCTTTCTTT CASKVDRYTEAFF
. TRBJ2-5 TRBD2 TRBV5-4 TGTGCCAGCAGCGGGGGGACTAGCGGGTTCCAAGAGACCCAGTACTTC CASSGGTSGFQETQYF
. TRBJ2-7 . TRBV5-6 TGTGCCAGTATCCCAAGAGGGACTGGCACCTACGAGCAGTACTTC CASIPRGTGTYEQYF
once TRBJ1-1 . TRBV7-9 TGTGCCAGCAGCTCCAACAGGCTGAACACTGAAGCTTTCTTT CASSSNRLNTEAFF
. TRBJ1-2 . TRBV6-5 TGTGCCAGCAGTTACTCTCGGACGAAGGGGAATGGCTACACCTTC CASSYSRTKGNGYTF
few TRBJ1-2 TRBD1 TRBV11-3 TGTGCCAGCAGCTTGACAGGGGCTCCCTATGGCTACACCTTC CASSLTGAPYGYTF
. TRBJ1-2 . TRBV6-1 TGTGCCGGGTCTGGCTCGGGGGTCTGGGGCTACACCTTC CAGSGSGVWGYTF
few TRBJ2-2 . TRBV6-4 TGTGCCAGCAGTGAGGGGAGCACCGGGGAGCTGTTTTTT CASSEGSTGELFF
. TRBJ1-4 . TRBV5-1 TGCGCCAGCAACCTTTGGGGGGGTACTAATGAAAAACTGTTTTTT CASNLWGGTNEKLFF
. TRBJ1-1 . TRBV10-3 TGTGCCATCACCCCCCGCCCGGTGAACACTGAAGCTTTCTTT CAITPRPVNTEAFF
. TRBJ1-1 . TRBV6-1 TGTGCCAGCAGTGATTTTCCCCTGCTTAACATGAACACTGAAGCTTTCTTT CASSDFPLLNMNTEAFF
. TRBJ2-7 TRBD1 TRBV12-5 TGTGCTAGTGGTGAGGACAGGGACTCCTACGAGCAGTACTTC CASGEDRDSYEQYF
. TRBJ1-5 . TRBV7-2 TGTGCCAGCAGCTTAGACGCGGGGCGGTCGAATCAGCCCCAGCATTTT CASSLDAGRSNQPQHF
. TRBJ1-5 TRBD1 TRBV6-5 TGTGCCAGCAGCCCCGGGACAGGGGGTCAGCCCCAGCATTTT CASSPGTGGQPQHF
few TRBJ1-1 . TRBV9 TGTGCCAGCAGCAGGCACAGGGATGACACTGAAGCTTTCTTT CASSRHRDDTEAFF